Listed here is a single TCR beta chain. Its antigen is not known. This specimen comes from a study of CXCR3-negative and CXCR3-positive naive CD8 T cells. Germline CDR1 and CDR2: SGHAT and FQNNGV. This CDR3 spans 17 amino acids. The CD45RO-CCR7+CD27+CD95- phenotype denoted naive CD8+ T cells. The study's findings and limits: Comparison of naive cells showed more hydrophobic TRB CDR3s in CXCR3-positive than in CXCR3-negative naive cells. For memory CD8+ cells diversity was much lower, but both naive subsets had comparably high diversity.

The libraries of TRB cDNA were prepared using 5' RACE with UMI labels. Using the 5' RACE reads, TCRdb records one entry per CDR3 protein without DNA. Its listing shows 100,000 to 150,000 distinct CDR3 sequences. Material: naive CXCR3+ CD8+ T cells from blood. Stated subset: CD45RO-CCR7+CD27+CD95- naive CD8+ T cells expressing CXCR3 (TNR3+). The TCR sequence derives from a human donor in good health. Some clones in this sample may be carry-over from other donors' samples. V usage is TRBV11-2 and J usage is TRBJ2-3; TCRdb picks TRBD2, but there is no DNA to check that call. This CDR3 is CASSNFASGRSTDTQYF.